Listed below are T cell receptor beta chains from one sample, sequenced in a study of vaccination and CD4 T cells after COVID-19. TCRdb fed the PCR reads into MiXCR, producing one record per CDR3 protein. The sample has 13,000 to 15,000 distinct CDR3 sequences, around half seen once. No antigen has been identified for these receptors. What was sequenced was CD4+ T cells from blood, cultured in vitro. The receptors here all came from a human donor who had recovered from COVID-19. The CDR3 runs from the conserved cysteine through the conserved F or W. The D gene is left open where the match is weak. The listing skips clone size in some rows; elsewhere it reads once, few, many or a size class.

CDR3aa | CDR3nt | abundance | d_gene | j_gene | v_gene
CATSAPKDSTTDTQYF | TGTGCCACCAGTGCCCCGAAGGACAGCACCACAGATACGCAGTATTTT | few | - | TRBJ2-3 | TRBV24-1
CASSLEGNSPLHF | TGTGCCAGCAGCTTAGAGGGAAATTCACCCCTCCACTTT | - | - | TRBJ1-6 | TRBV7-9
CSAPKTGSSYNEQFF | TGCAGTGCTCCCAAGACGGGGAGCTCCTACAATGAGCAGTTCTTC | - | - | TRBJ2-1 | TRBV20-1
CASSRLADAWQYF | TGCGCCAGCAGCCGACTAGCGGATGCCTGGCAGTACTTC | - | TRBD2 | TRBJ2-7 | TRBV4-1
CAWSVSYGELFF | TGTGCCTGGAGTGTATCTTACGGGGAGCTGTTTTTT | - | - | TRBJ2-2 | TRBV30
CSARDLAHGYTF | TGCAGTGCCCGGGACCTCGCCCATGGCTACACCTTC | medium-sized | - | TRBJ1-2 | TRBV20-1
CAISPHGSGNYNEQFF | TGTGCCATCAGCCCTCATGGTAGCGGGAACTACAATGAGCAGTTCTTC | few | TRBD2 | TRBJ2-1 | TRBV10-3
CASNPMITTRRDTQYF | TGTGCCAGCAACCCCATGATCACAACCAGGAGAGATACGCAGTATTTT | few | - | TRBJ2-3 | TRBV6-2/TRBV6-3
CAIYSRPSGYTF | TGTGCCATCTACAGCCGCCCTAGTGGCTACACCTTC | - | - | TRBJ1-2 | TRBV27
CASSTTRAPGVQYF | TGTGCCAGCAGCACCACCCGGGCCCCGGGGGTCCAGTACTTC | few | - | TRBJ2-5 | TRBV11-1